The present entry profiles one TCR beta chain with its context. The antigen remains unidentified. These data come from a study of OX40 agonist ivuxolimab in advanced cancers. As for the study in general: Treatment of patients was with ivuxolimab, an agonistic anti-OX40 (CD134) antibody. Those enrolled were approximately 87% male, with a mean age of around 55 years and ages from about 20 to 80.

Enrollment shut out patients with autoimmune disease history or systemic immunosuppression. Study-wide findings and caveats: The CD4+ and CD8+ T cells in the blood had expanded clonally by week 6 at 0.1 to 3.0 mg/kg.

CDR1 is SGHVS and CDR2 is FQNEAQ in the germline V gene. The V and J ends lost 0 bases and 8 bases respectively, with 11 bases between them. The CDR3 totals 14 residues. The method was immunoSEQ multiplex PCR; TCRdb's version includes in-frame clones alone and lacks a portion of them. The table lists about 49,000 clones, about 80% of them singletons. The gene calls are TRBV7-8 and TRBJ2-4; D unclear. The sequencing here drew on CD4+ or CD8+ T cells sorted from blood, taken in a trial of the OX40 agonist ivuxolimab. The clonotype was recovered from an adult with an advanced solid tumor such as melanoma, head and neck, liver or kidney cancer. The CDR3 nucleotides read TGTGCCAGCAGCTTAGCGCGAATTTCTGACATTCAGTACTTC. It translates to CASSLARISDIQYF.